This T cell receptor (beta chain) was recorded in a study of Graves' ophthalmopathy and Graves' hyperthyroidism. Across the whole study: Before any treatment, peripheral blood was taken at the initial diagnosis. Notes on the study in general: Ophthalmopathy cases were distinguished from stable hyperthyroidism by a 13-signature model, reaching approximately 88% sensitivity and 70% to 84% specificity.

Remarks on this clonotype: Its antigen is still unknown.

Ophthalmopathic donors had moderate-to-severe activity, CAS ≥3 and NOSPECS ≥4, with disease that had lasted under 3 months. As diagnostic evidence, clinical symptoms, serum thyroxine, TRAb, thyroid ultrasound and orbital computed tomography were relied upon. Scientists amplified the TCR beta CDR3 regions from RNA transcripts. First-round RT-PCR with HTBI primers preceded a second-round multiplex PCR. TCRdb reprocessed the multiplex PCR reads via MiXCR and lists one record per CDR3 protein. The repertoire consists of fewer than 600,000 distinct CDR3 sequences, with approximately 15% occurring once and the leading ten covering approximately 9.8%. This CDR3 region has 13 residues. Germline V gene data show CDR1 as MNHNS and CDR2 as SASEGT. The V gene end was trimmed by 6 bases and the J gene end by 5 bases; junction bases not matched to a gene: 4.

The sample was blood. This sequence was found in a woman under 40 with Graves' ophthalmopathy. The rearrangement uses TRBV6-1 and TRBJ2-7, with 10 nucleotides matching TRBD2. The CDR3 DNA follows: TGTGCCAGCAGGGGACTAGCGTTCGACGAGCAGTACTTC. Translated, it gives CASRGLAFDEQYF.